The 13 T cell receptor beta chains presented below share a single source sample, sequenced in a study of cytomegalovirus exposure and HLA in healthy donors. 13 Jbeta primers and 60 Vbeta primers were used for the PCR. Sequenced by immunoSEQ multiplex PCR; TCRdb stores in-frame clones only, minus some. The sample has tens of thousands of clones. The specimen was PBMCs. The source is a man aged 45-65 years in good health and CMV-seropositive.

The chain recombines TRBV5-6 with TRBJ2-2, with D possibly TRBD1 on 5 matching bases. V lost 0 bases and J 4 bases, leaving 10 bases between the germline ends. This CDR3 contains 15 residues. Germline loops: CDR1 SGHDT, CDR2 YYEEEE. The CDR3 sequence is CASSLVAGSTGELFF. CDR3 nucleotide sequence: TGTGCCAGCAGCTTGGTGGCAGGGTCCACCGGGGAGCTGTTTTTT.

This chain links TRBV7-3 with TRBJ2-5, with D possibly being TRBD1 (6 bases). V lost 1 base to trimming and J lost 4 bases, with 10 bases between them. Per the germline V gene, CDR1 is SGHTA and CDR2 is FQGTGA. The CDR3 totals 14 residues. CDR3 residues: CASSLMGAGETQYF. For the CDR3, the DNA is TGTGCCAGCAGCTTAATGGGGGCTGGAGAGACCCAGTACTTC.

To note about this clone: Other DNA sequences of this sample code for an identical CDR3. The chain is built from TRBV7-3 and TRBJ2-1; 11 positions agree with TRBD2. Losses at the gene ends were 3 bases for V and 4 bases for J; bases not matched to a gene: 5. The CDR3 length is 16 residues. Germline V gene sequence: CDR1 SGHTA, CDR2 FQGTGA. DNA for the CDR3: TGTGCCAGCAGCTTTAGCGGGAGGGCCAATTACAATGAGCAGTTCTTC. It encodes CASSFSGRANYNEQFF.

The chain carries TRBV10-3 and TRBJ1-2; D is uncertain. V was shortened by 0 bases and J by 5 bases, with 7 bases between the two germline ends. This CDR3 region has 13 residues. Germline CDR1 ENHRY, CDR2 SYGVKD. DNA of the CDR3: TGTGCCATCAGTGAGTCGCCGGGGTATGGCTACACCTTC. Its translation: CAISESPGYGYTF.

The CDR3 spells CAWSVSGNTDTQYF. The DNA for the CDR3 is TGTGCCTGGAGTGTATCCGGGAACACAGATACGCAGTATTTT. The rearrangement uses TRBV30 and TRBJ2-3; tentatively, D is TRBD2 (5 bases). The CDR3 contains 14 residues. V gave up 0 bases and J gave up 2 bases, with 9 bases separating them. The germline CDR1 and CDR2 sequences are GTSNPN and SVGIG (reference sequence).

The rearrangement joins TRBV5-6 to TRBJ1-5, with D perhaps TRBD1 (6 bases). CDR3 size: 18 residues. Per the germline V gene, CDR1 is SGHDT and CDR2 is YYEEEE. The V end was cut by 1 base, the J end by 9 bases, with 26 bases between. For the CDR3, the DNA is TGTGCCAGCAGCTTGTCGGGGGGCCAGAAATGGGGAATCATGCCCCAGCATTTT. Its protein product is CASSLSGGQKWGIMPQHF.

The CDR3 protein is CASSGLAGGTDTQYF. CDR3 nucleotide sequence: TGTGCCAGCAGCGGCCTAGCGGGAGGAACCGATACGCAGTATTTT. The chain employs TRBV9 and TRBJ2-3; 11 bases match TRBD2. V was clipped by 3 bases and J by 6 bases; unmatched bases: 6. CDR3 size: 15 residues. Germline V gene data show CDR1 as SGDLS and CDR2 as YYNGEE.

This chain links TRBV6-6 with TRBJ2-3; 15 bases are a match to TRBD2. With V trimmed by 0 bases and J by 10 bases, 2 bases remained unmatched. The CDR3 runs to 15 residues. Looked up from germline, CDR1 is MNHNY and CDR2 is SVGAGI (reference sequence). This CDR3 reads CASSYSGLAGGSQYF. CDR3 bases: TGTGCCAGCAGTTACTCGGGACTAGCGGGAGGATCGCAGTATTTT.

The CDR3 is CASSVVGQGEQFF. The CDR3 DNA reads TGTGCCAGCAGCGTAGTTGGGCAAGGTGAGCAGTTCTTC. The chain carries TRBV9 and TRBJ2-1, with D unclear. Trimming took 0 bases from V and 9 from J, leaving 10 bases between them. Per germline, CDR1 SGDLS and CDR2 YYNGEE. The CDR3 spans 13 residues.

The V gene is TRBV4-3, the J gene TRBJ2-3; unclear D gene. V was cut by 4 bases and J by 2 bases, with 7 bases left in between. This CDR3 is 13 amino acids long. The germline gives CDR1 LGHNA, CDR2 YSLEER. The CDR3 nucleotides are TGCGCCAGCAGCCCAGGTTTCACAGATACGCAGTATTTT. Its translation is CASSPGFTDTQYF.

The CDR3 region has the DNA TGTGCCAGCAGCCTATCTCAGGGTTCGGAAAAACTGTTTTTT. Its protein product is CASSLSQGSEKLFF. The chain has TRBV9 and TRBJ1-4, with TRBD1 as a possible D gene (5 bases). Germline CDR1 is SGDLS and CDR2 is YYNGEE. CDR3 length: 14 amino acids. V gave up 4 bases and J gave up 8 bases, with 15 bases separating them.

The chain employs TRBV4-2 and TRBJ2-2; tentative D call: TRBD2 (6 bases). The CDR3 contains 15 residues. Trimming stripped 0 bases from V and 3 bases from J, with 8 bases between. Looked up from germline, CDR1 is LGHNA and CDR2 is YNFKEQ. The CDR3 region has the DNA TGTGCCAGCAGCCAAGAGGGACTCTACACCGGGGAGCTGTTTTTT. This gives the protein CASSQEGLYTGELFF.

In nucleotides, the CDR3 is TGTGCCTGGAGTGTAGGGGACAGGGAATATGGCTACACCTTC. Protein sequence: CAWSVGDREYGYTF. This chain links TRBV30 with TRBJ1-2, with 9 bases identical to TRBD1. The germline V gene encodes CDR1 GTSNPN and CDR2 SVGIG (reference sequence). V trimming: 0 bases; J trimming: 5 bases; junction bases outside the gene matches: 4. CDR3 length equals 14 residues.